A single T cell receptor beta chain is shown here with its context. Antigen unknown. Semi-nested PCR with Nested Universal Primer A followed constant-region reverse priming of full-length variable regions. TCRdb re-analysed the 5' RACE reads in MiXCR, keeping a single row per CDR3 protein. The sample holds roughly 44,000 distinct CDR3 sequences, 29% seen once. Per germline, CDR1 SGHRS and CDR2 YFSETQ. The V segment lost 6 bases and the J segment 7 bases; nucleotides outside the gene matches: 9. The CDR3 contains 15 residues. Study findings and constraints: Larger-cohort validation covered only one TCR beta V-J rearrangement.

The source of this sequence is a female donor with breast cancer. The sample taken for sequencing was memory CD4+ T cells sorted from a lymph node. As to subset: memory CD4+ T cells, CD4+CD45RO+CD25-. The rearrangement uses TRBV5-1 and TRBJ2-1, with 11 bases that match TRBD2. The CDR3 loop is CASTTTSGILNEQFF. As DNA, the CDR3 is TGCGCCAGCACCACGACTAGCGGGATTTTAAATGAGCAGTTCTTC.